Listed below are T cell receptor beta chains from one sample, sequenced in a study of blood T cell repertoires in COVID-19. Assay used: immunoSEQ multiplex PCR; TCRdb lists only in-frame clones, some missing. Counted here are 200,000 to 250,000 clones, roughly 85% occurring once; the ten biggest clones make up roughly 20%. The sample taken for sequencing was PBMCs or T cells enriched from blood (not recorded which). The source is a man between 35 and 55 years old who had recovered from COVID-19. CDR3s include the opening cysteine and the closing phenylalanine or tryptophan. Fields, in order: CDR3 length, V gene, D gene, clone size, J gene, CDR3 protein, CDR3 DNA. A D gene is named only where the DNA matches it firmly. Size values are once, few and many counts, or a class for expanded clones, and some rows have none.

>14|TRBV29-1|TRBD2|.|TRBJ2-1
CSVWGTSGSDEQFF
TGCAGCGTTTGGGGGACTAGCGGGAGCGATGAGCAGTTCTTC
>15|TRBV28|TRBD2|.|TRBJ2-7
CASRPLAGVSYEQYF
TGTGCCAGCAGACCACTAGCGGGAGTATCCTACGAGCAGTACTTC
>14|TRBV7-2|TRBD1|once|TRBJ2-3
CASSFGQGTDTQYF
TGTGCCAGCAGCTTCGGACAGGGTACAGATACGCAGTATTTT
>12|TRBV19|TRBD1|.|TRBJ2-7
CATGQGVYEQYF
TGTGCCACGGGACAGGGTGTCTACGAGCAGTACTTC
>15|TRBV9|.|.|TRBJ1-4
CASSVESTTNEKLFF
TGTGCCAGCAGCGTAGAAAGCACCACTAATGAAAAACTGTTTTTT
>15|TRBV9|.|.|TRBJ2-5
CASSVEHRRQETQYF
TGTGCCAGCAGCGTAGAGCATAGAAGACAAGAGACCCAGTACTTC
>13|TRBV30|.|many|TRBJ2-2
CAWSDRDTGELFF
TGTGCCTGGAGTGACAGGGACACCGGGGAGCTGTTTTTT
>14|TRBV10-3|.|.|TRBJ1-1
CAISGDTGNTEAFF
TGTGCCATCAGTGGGGATACAGGGAACACTGAAGCTTTCTTT
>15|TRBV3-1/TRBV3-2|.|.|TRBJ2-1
CASSPWAGTNNEQFF
TGTGCCAGCAGCCCCTGGGCAGGGACAAACAATGAGCAGTTCTTC
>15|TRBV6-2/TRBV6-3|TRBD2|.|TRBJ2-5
CASSQSTAGEETQYF
TGTGCCAGCAGTCAAAGCACAGCGGGAGAAGAGACCCAGTACTTC
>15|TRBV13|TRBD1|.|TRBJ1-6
CASSRSGQSYSPLHF
TGTGCCAGCAGTCGCTCGGGACAGAGTTATTCACCCCTCCACTTT
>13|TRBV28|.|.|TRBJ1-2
CASSTSRGVGYTF
TGTGCCAGCAGTACCTCACGGGGGGTGGGCTACACCTTC
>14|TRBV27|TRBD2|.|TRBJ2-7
CASSFRDYPLEQYF
TGTGCCAGCAGTTTCCGGGACTACCCCCTCGAGCAGTACTTC
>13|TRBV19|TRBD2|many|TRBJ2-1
CASAAGGPNEQFF
TGTGCCTCTGCAGCGGGAGGTCCCAATGAGCAGTTCTTC
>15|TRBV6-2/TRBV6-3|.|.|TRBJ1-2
CASSYGRASPYGYTF
TGTGCCAGCAGTTACGGCAGGGCATCACCCTATGGCTACACCTTC
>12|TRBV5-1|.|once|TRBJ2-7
CASSSGEGEQYF
TGCGCCAGCAGCTCAGGGGAAGGCGAGCAGTACTTC
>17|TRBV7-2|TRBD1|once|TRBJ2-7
CASSLQGTAITTYEQYF
TGTGCCAGCAGCTTGCAAGGGACAGCAATCACGACCTACGAGCAGTACTTC
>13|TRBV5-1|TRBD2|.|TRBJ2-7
CASSLAGAQYQSF
TGCGCCAGCAGCTTAGCGGGAGCCCAATACCAGTCCTTC
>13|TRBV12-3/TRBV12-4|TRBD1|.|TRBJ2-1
CASSRDSDNEQFF
TGTGCCAGCAGTCGGGACAGCGACAATGAGCAGTTCTTC
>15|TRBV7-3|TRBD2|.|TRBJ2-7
CASSLRLAGPYEQYF
TGTGCCAGCAGCTTAAGACTAGCGGGACCGTACGAGCAGTACTTC
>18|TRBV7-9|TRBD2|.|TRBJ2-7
CASSPGTSGGSGAYEQYF
TGTGCCAGCAGCCCCGGGACTAGCGGGGGATCGGGGGCCTACGAGCAGTACTTC
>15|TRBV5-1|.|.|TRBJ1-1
CASSPNPTGGTEAFF
TGCGCCAGCAGCCCAAACCCGACAGGCGGGACTGAAGCTTTCTTT
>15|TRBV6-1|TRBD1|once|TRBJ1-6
CASSEQQGTRSPLHF
TGTGCCAGCAGTGAACAACAGGGGACGCGTTCACCCCTCCACTTT
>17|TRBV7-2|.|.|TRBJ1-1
CASSLGHRGALNTEAFF
TGTGCCAGCAGCTTAGGACACCGGGGGGCCTTGAACACTGAAGCTTTCTTT
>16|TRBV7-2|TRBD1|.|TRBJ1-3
CASSIQTGGRGNTIYF
TGTGCCAGCAGCATCCAAACAGGGGGACGAGGAAACACCATATATTTT
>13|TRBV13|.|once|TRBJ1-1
CASSQGQLAEAFF
TGTGCCAGCAGCCAGGGGCAACTCGCTGAAGCTTTCTTT
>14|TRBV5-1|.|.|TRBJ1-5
CASSLGGGGQPQHF
TGCGCCAGCAGCTTGGGCGGGGGTGGTCAGCCCCAGCATTTT
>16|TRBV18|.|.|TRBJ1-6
CASSPNSGQNNSPLHF
TGTGCCAGCTCACCAAATTCCGGACAGAATAATTCACCCCTCCACTTT
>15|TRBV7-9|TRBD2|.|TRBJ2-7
CASSLIQAGVFEQYF
TGTGCCAGCAGCTTAATCCAAGCGGGAGTCTTCGAGCAGTACTTC
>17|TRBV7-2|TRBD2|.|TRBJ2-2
CASSPPGLAGGTGELFF
TGTGCCAGCAGCCCGCCGGGACTAGCGGGAGGAACCGGGGAGCTGTTTTTT
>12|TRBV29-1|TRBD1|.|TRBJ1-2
CSVLDRGMGYTF
TGCAGCGTCCTGGACAGGGGCATGGGCTACACCTTC
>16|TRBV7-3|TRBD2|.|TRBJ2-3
CASSLYLAGGTDTQYF
TGTGCCAGCAGCTTATACTTAGCGGGAGGCACAGATACGCAGTATTTT
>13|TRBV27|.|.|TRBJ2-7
CASRAAYPHEQYF
TGTGCCAGCAGGGCCGCTTACCCCCACGAGCAGTACTTC
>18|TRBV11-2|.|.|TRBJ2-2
CASSLPNLARNPRGELFF
TGTGCCAGCAGCTTACCCAACCTAGCCAGGAACCCTAGGGGGGAGCTGTTTTTT
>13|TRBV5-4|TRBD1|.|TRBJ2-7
CASSLDRDHEQYF
TGTGCCAGCAGCCTGGACAGGGACCACGAGCAGTACTTC
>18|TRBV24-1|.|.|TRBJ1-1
CATSDLRSLGNWNTEAFF
TGTGCCACCAGTGATTTGCGGTCGTTGGGCAATTGGAACACTGAAGCTTTCTTT
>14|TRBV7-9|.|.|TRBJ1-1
CASRSGQSNTEAFF
TGTGCCAGCAGATCAGGGCAATCGAACACTGAAGCTTTCTTT
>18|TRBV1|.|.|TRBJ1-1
CTSSQYRDSESMNTEAFF
TGCACCAGCAGCCAATATAGGGACAGTGAATCCATGAACACTGAAGCTTTCTTT
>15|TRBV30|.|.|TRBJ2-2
CAWSVQPLTPGELFF
TGTGCCTGGAGTGTACAGCCATTAACACCGGGAGAGCTGTTTTTT
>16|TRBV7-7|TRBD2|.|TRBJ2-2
CASSLALAGGPGELFF
TGTGCTAGCAGCTTAGCGCTAGCGGGAGGGCCCGGGGAGCTGTTTTTT
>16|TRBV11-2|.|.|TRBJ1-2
CASTSSGSQRNYGYTF
TGTGCCAGCACCTCCTCCGGCAGTCAGCGTAACTATGGCTACACCTTC
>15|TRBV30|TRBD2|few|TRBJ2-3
CAWSGLAGVTDTQYF
TGTGCCTGGAGTGGACTAGCGGGTGTCACAGATACGCAGTATTTT
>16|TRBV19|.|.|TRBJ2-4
CASSIDAGLAKNIQYF
TGTGCCAGTAGTATAGACGCGGGACTAGCCAAAAACATTCAGTACTTC
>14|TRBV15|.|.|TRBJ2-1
CATSRERTYNEQFF
TGTGCCACCAGCAGAGAAAGGACTTACAATGAGCAGTTCTTC
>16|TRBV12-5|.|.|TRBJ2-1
CASGSPGSRSYNEQFF
TGTGCTAGTGGTTCGCCGGGGTCCCGCTCCTACAATGAGCAGTTCTTC
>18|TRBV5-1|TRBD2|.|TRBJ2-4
CASSLLGIAGLAKNIQYF
TGCGCCAGCAGCTTACTTGGAATAGCGGGGTTAGCCAAAAACATTCAGTACTTC